The entry below describes one T cell receptor (beta chain). Its antigen is not identified. This record comes from a study of Ad26.COV2.S vaccination and SARS-CoV-2 variants. Overall study context: Trial arm assignment for the donor was COV1001 Ad26.COV2.S. Study conclusions and caveats: Analytic work on TCR breadth and depth might have understated the full extent of total T cell responses.

Sequencing used immunoSEQ multiplex PCR; TCRdb keeps in-frame clones, though not all of them. The sample includes hundreds of thousands of clones, 87% of them seen just once. Germline CDR1 is SGHTS and CDR2 is YDEGEE. The CDR3 spans 16 residues. V was clipped by 4 bases and J by 4 bases; unmatched bases: 11. Indicated treatment: roughly 19 received Ad26.COV2.S at low or high dose, single or two shots; a few received placebo; per-sample allocation not given. Specimens were obtained on day 63 following the first vaccine or placebo injection. Ad26 vector vaccine expressed Wuhan-strain SARS-CoV-2 spike. Specimen: peripheral blood, collected in a trial of Ad26.COV2.S vaccine versus placebo. This TCR was sampled from a person aged 18-60 years who received the Ad26.COV2.S COVID-19 vaccine or a placebo. The V call is TRBV5-8, the J call TRBJ2-7; 10 positions match TRBD2. CDR3 sequence reads: CASSRFGSSGSYEQYF. CDR3 coding DNA: TGTGCCAGCAGCCGCTTTGGGTCTAGCGGGAGTTACGAGCAGTACTTC. Drawing the rest from reference TRBV5-8 and TRBJ2-7, the complete variable domain is EAGVTQSPTHLIKTRGQQATLRCSPISGHTSVYWYQQALGLGLQFLLWYDEGEERNRGNFPPRFSGRQFPNYSSELNVNALELEDSALYLCASSRFGSSGSYEQYFGPGTRLTVT.